The 7 T cell receptor beta chains reported below all come from one sample, sequenced in a study of blood T cell repertoires in COVID-19. The table came from immunoSEQ multiplex PCR; TCRdb's copy has only in-frame clones and leaves some out. The table has over 150,000 clones, over 60% seen once. Material: peripheral blood. The receptors derive from a woman older than 75 with acute or convalescent COVID-19.

This clone showed up just a few times. The chain uses TRBV5-1 and TRBJ1-1; a possible D gene is TRBD1 (6 bases). The CDR3 spans 15 residues. Germline V gives CDR1 SGHRS, CDR2 YFSETQ. Trimming shortened V by 4 bases and J by 1 base, and 14 bases separated the two germline ends. The CDR3 DNA is TGCGCCAGCAGCATCCAAGGACAGAGGAACACTGAAGCTTTCTTT. This encodes CASSIQGQRNTEAFF. The whole variable domain, filled in from reference TRBV5-1 and TRBJ1-1, reads KAGVTQTPRYLIKTRGQQVTLSCSPISGHRSVSWYQQTPGQGLQFLFEYFSETQRNKGNFPGRFSGRQFSNSRSEMNVSTLELGDSALYLCASSIQGQRNTEAFFGQGTRLTVV.

This chain uses TRBV9 with TRBJ1-4; 8 bases are a match to TRBD1. V lost 4 bases, J lost 3 bases, and 5 bases stayed unmatched. The CDR3 covers 15 residues. Germline CDR1 SGDLS, CDR2 YYNGEE. DNA of the CDR3: TGTGCCAGCAGCTCTAAGGGACAGGCTAATGAAAAACTGTTTTTT. Encoded protein: CASSSKGQANEKLFF.

This chain uses TRBV4-3 with TRBJ1-4, with TRBD1 as a possible D gene (5 bases). Germline CDR1 LGHNA, CDR2 YSLEER. The CDR3 has 15 amino acids. V shed 2 bases and J shed 0 bases, with 7 bases lying between them. This CDR3 reads CASSQQGATNEKLFF. Written as DNA, the CDR3 is TGCGCCAGCAGCCAACAGGGCGCAACTAATGAAAAACTGTTTTTT.

The gene calls are TRBV5-1 and TRBJ2-3, with a tentative D call TRBD2 (6 bases). The CDR3 length is 13 residues. CDR1 and CDR2 from the germline V gene are SGHRS and YFSETQ. V lost 7 bases and J 2 bases, leaving 11 bases between the germline ends. The CDR3: CASGSGHTDTQYF. Here the CDR3 DNA reads TGCGCCAGCGGTAGCGGACACACAGATACGCAGTATTTT.

The table lists this clone with a count of one. V usage is TRBV2 and J usage is TRBJ1-1; no clear D. Between the trimmed V and J ends, which lost 6 bases and 4 bases, there was a span of 15 bases. Germline loops: CDR1 SNHLY, CDR2 FYNNEI. CDR3 length: 14 amino acids. The CDR3 loop reads CASRGEGFITEAFF. In DNA form, the CDR3 reads TGTGCCAGCAGGGGAGAGGGTTTCATCACTGAAGCTTTCTTT.

This clone was counted a few times. V usage is TRBV4-1 and J usage is TRBJ2-5; D is possibly TRBD2 (6 bases). The V and J ends lost 6 bases and 5 bases respectively, with 28 bases between them. CDR1 and CDR2 from the germline V gene are MGHRA and YSYEKL. This CDR3 is built from 18 residues. The CDR3 DNA is TGCGCCAGCAGTCATAACACACTAGCAGGGCGTTCATATGAGACCCAGTACTTC. It is translated as CASSHNTLAGRSYETQYF.

The chain couples TRBV16 to TRBJ1-1; maybe TRBD1 (5 bases). V lost 3 bases to trimming and J lost 1 base, with 6 bases between them. Germline V gene lookup returns CDR1 KGHSY and CDR2 FQNENV. The CDR3 totals 13 residues. CDR3 residues: CASSQGQNTEAFF. The DNA for the CDR3 is TGTGCCAGCAGCCAGGGGCAGAACACTGAAGCTTTCTTT.